These T cell receptor beta chains were read from a single sample in a study of T cells in Graves' hyperthyroidism and ophthalmopathy. TCRdb called the multiplex PCR reads again in MiXCR, with one record for every CDR3 protein. The profile shows 350,000 to 400,000 distinct CDR3 sequences, about 15% of them singletons. Material for sequencing was blood. The receptors were sampled from a woman in her 30s with Graves' hyperthyroidism. Both conserved end residues are part of each CDR3. The D gene is left open where the match is weak.

J | D | V | CDR3
TRBJ2-1 | TRBD2 | TRBV20-1 | CSARTSGRIGNEQFF
TRBJ2-7 | TRBD2 | TRBV20-1 | CSARIPPTSESYEQYF
TRBJ2-2 | TRBD2 | TRBV6-1 | CASRQRTSGVTGELFF
TRBJ2-2 | NA | TRBV6-1 | CASSSGRLTNAGELFF
TRBJ1-1 | TRBD1 | TRBV7-2 | CASSPIGQANTEAFF
TRBJ2-3 | NA | TRBV9 | CASSVGGRAADTQYF
TRBJ2-7 | NA | TRBV2 | CASSEWSYEQYF
TRBJ2-5 | NA | TRBV27 | CASSFAPGETQYF
TRBJ2-1 | TRBD2 | TRBV6-1 | CASSRPSGLSNEQFF
TRBJ2-3 | TRBD2 | TRBV20-1 | CSAGEPGLGTDTQYF
TRBJ1-5 | TRBD1 | TRBV5-1 | CASSSGQGGNQPQHF
TRBJ1-1 | NA | TRBV2 | CASREQGGYTEAFF
TRBJ2-2 | NA | TRBV28 | CASRYDQNTGELFF
TRBJ2-6 | NA | TRBV28 | CASSSTDSGANVLTF
TRBJ2-1 | NA | TRBV18 | CASSAGPNNEQFF
TRBJ2-3 | TRBD2 | TRBV6-1 | CASSQGTSVIDGDTQYF
TRBJ1-6 | NA | TRBV20-1 | CSARQGTGENSPLHF
TRBJ2-7 | NA | TRBV7-9 | CASSLGGAGSVQYF
TRBJ2-3 | NA | TRBV20-1 | CSARDDVNTQYF
TRBJ1-2 | NA | TRBV11-2 | CASSPTGVNYGYTF
TRBJ2-3 | NA | TRBV6-1 | CASSPVFTDTQYF
TRBJ2-3 | TRBD1 | TRBV6-5 | CASSTDRADTQYF
TRBJ2-5 | NA | TRBV28 | CASSLYGDKRETQYF
TRBJ2-3 | NA | TRBV3-1 | CASSQPPVGGQDLYF
TRBJ2-7 | TRBD1 | TRBV9 | CASSPRDRGYYEQYF
TRBJ2-5 | TRBD2 | TRBV12-3/TRBV12-4 | CASRSLAGTSGRWEETQYF
TRBJ2-3 | TRBD1 | TRBV6-5 | CASSYSRRGTDRVGSTDTQYF
TRBJ2-7 | TRBD2 | TRBV18 | CASSPTGGNDEQYF
TRBJ2-5 | NA | TRBV6-1 | CVSRGQTWETQYF
TRBJ2-2 | NA | TRBV11-2 | CASSVRALAGELFF
TRBJ2-7 | TRBD2 | TRBV4-1 | CASSPQPRPGLAGVVQYF
TRBJ2-7 | TRBD1 | TRBV10-3 | CAISEQGSTYEQYF
TRBJ2-1 | TRBD2 | TRBV15 | CATSREGVAGMVQFF
TRBJ2-5 | NA | TRBV20-1 | CSANRDQETQYF
TRBJ2-3 | NA | TRBV5-1 | CASSGQGPDTQYF
TRBJ1-4 | NA | TRBV4-1 | CASSQVAGQNEKLFF
TRBJ2-3 | NA | TRBV18 | CASSPTTGPYTDTQYF
TRBJ2-1 | NA | TRBV29-1 | CSVLRSYNEQFF
TRBJ2-5 | NA | TRBV4-1 | CASSQDHEYQETQYF
TRBJ2-1 | TRBD2 | TRBV7-2 | CASSGPTRTGLPYNEQFF
TRBJ2-7 | NA | TRBV20-1 | CSAEGRGAYEQYF
TRBJ1-4 | NA | TRBV7-9 | CASSLQQGRNEKLFF
TRBJ2-1 | NA | TRBV30 | CAWSVSGNEQFF
TRBJ2-1 | NA | TRBV5-1 | CASSPREGVSNEQFF
TRBJ1-2 | TRBD1 | TRBV2 | CASNQGAFGGYTF
TRBJ2-7 | NA | TRBV2 | CASSEQSYEQYF
TRBJ2-7 | TRBD2 | TRBV30 | CAWSWVAGLAGVQSYEQYF
TRBJ2-1 | NA | TRBV24-1 | CATRDTNNEQFF
TRBJ2-5 | NA | TRBV18 | CASSPPGDETQYF
TRBJ2-1 | NA | TRBV20-1 | CSARVPAAIYNEQFF
TRBJ2-3 | NA | TRBV28 | CASRLGTDTQYF